Presented here are 24 T cell receptor beta chains from one specimen sequenced in a study of identical twins. MiXCR, run by TCRdb on the 5' RACE reads, gives a single entry per CDR3 protein. The sample holds about 530,000 distinct CDR3 sequences, around 15% seen once. This same sample was also part of a study on yellow fever vaccine responses in identical twins.

The sequencing sample was made of CD4+ T cells sorted from blood. These receptors were obtained from a woman in her late teens or twenties in good health.

Only a few counts were recorded for this clonotype. The chain combines TRBV6-5 with TRBJ2-1; 7 bases are a match to TRBD2. The CDR3 sequence is 15 residues long. J was trimmed by 12 bases and V by 2 bases; bases with no gene match: 13. Germline CDR1 reads MNHEY; CDR2 reads SVGAGI. The CDR3 coding sequence is TGTGCCAGCAGTTACGGCTGGACTAGTGTAGCCGTGCAGTTCTTC. Its translation is CASSYGWTSVAVQFF.

This clonotype occurred a few times. CDR3 DNA sequence: TGCAGCGTTGAAGGCTTTAGCGGGGCCTCCACAGATACGCAGTATTTT. It specifies CSVEGFSGASTDTQYF. This chain connects TRBV29-1 to TRBJ2-3; 8 bases match TRBD2. The germline V gene encodes CDR1 SQVTM and CDR2 ANQGSEA. The CDR3 has 16 amino acids. Germline trimming cut 1 base from V and 2 bases from J; bases unmatched to any gene: 8.

This clonotype was seen a few times. The J gene is TRBJ2-7, the V gene TRBV19; 8 nucleotides match TRBD1. V shed 7 bases, J shed 6 bases, and the junction held 8 bases outside the gene matches. Germline assignment: CDR1 LNHDA and CDR2 SQIVND (reference sequence). The CDR3 runs to 13 residues. DNA of the CDR3: TGTGCCAGTACTGGACAGGGATATACCGAGCAGTACTTC. Protein: CASTGQGYTEQYF. Full variable domain (outside the CDR3, taken from reference TRBV19 and TRBJ2-7): DGGITQSPKYLFRKEGQNVTLSCEQNLNHDAMYWYRQDPGQGLRLIYYSQIVNDFQKGDIAEGYSVSREKKESFPLTVTSAQKNPTAFYLCASTGQGYTEQYFGPGTRLTVT.

The DNA for the CDR3 is TGCAGTGCTTCTGGCCCAGCCAAAAACATTCAGTACTTC. This gives the protein CSASGPAKNIQYF. This chain joins TRBV20-1 and TRBJ2-4; D is unresolved. Trimming removed 5 bases at V and 0 bases at J, with 8 bases between. This CDR3 has 13 residues. Germline values: CDR1 DFQATT, CDR2 SNEGSKA (reference sequence).

This clonotype has more than one count but fewer than ten. The rearrangement uses TRBV29-1 and TRBJ2-1, with 8 nucleotides matching TRBD1. Trimming removed 7 bases from V and 4 bases from J; junction bases left unmatched: 6. There are 13 residues in the CDR3. Germline values: CDR1 SQVTM, CDR2 ANQGSEA. The CDR3 region has the DNA TGCAGCGCCGCAGGGGGCCAGTACAATGAGCAGTTCTTC. It specifies CSAAGGQYNEQFF.

The chain recombines TRBV20-1 with TRBJ2-2, with D possibly matching TRBD1 (6 bases). CDR3 size: 13 residues. Germline assignment: CDR1 DFQATT and CDR2 SNEGSKA (reference sequence). V gave up 1 base and J gave up 4 bases, with 7 bases separating them. This CDR3 is CSARVQGTGELFF. In DNA, the CDR3 is TGCAGTGCTAGAGTACAGGGCACCGGGGAGCTGTTTTTT.

This chain links TRBV20-1 with TRBJ2-3, with 8 bases identical to TRBD1. CDR1 and CDR2 (germline): DFQATT, SNEGSKA (reference sequence). CDR3 length: 14 residues. The ends lost 5 bases at V and 2 bases at J; junction bases unmatched: 6. CDR3 loop: CSAPGGANTDTQYF. CDR3 sequence (DNA): TGCAGTGCTCCAGGGGGCGCGAACACAGATACGCAGTATTTT.

This clonotype was seen more than once but under ten times. The chain recombines TRBV24-1 with TRBJ2-7; 12 bases map to TRBD2. The trim removed 4 bases at V and 7 bases at J, leaving 7 bases unmatched. Germline V gene sequence: CDR1 KGHDR, CDR2 SFDVKD. There are 15 residues in the CDR3. This chain's CDR3 is CATSDRTSGTNEQYF. CDR3 in DNA: TGTGCCACCAGTGACCGGACTAGCGGGACGAATGAGCAGTACTTC.

This clonotype was counted between two and nine times. The gene calls are TRBV20-1 and TRBJ1-4, with D unresolved. Germline CDR1 and CDR2: DFQATT and SNEGSKA (reference sequence). V lost 3 bases and J 5 bases, leaving 10 bases between the germline ends. The CDR3 runs 13 residues. The CDR3 spells CSARRGMNEKLFF. CDR3 in DNA: TGCAGTGCTAGGAGAGGGATGAATGAAAAACTGTTTTTT.

This clonotype came up a few times. This rearrangement joins TRBV5-1 to TRBJ1-5, with D tentatively TRBD1 (6 bases). The CDR3 is 13 residues long. CDR1 and CDR2 (germline): SGHRS, YFSETQ. Trimming removed 3 bases at V and 4 bases at J, with 8 bases between. The CDR3 sequence: CASSYGQNQPQHF. DNA for the CDR3: TGCGCCAGCAGCTACGGACAGAATCAGCCCCAGCATTTT.

The chain couples TRBV10-3 to TRBJ2-7; TRBD1 might be the D (5 bases). This CDR3 is built from 13 residues. CDR1 ENHRY and CDR2 SYGVKD come from the germline V gene. Trimming cost V 2 bases and J 4 bases, with 9 bases left between them. The CDR3 coding sequence is TGTGCCATCAGTGAGGGACACCTTTACGAGCAGTACGTC. It translates to CAISEGHLYEQYV.

This clonotype was observed a few times. The V gene is TRBV5-1, the J gene TRBJ2-5, with D perhaps matching TRBD1 (6 bases). CDR3 length: 14 residues. In germline, CDR1 is SGHRS, CDR2 YFSETQ. With 4 bases removed from V and 2 bases from J, the gap between germline ends came to 12 bases. The CDR3 nucleotides read TGCGCCAGCAGCAACGGACAGCCGCAAGAGACCCAGTACTTC. This sequence encodes CASSNGQPQETQYF.

The rearrangement joins TRBV5-5 to TRBJ1-4; 7 nucleotides align to TRBD1. With V trimmed by 5 bases and J by 1 base, 11 bases remained unmatched. This CDR3 region has 17 residues. Germline V gives CDR1 SGHKS, CDR2 YYEKEE (reference sequence). CDR3 nucleotides: TGTGCCAGCAGAAGACAGGGTAGGGTCGGAACTAATGAAAAACTGTTTTTT. Its protein is CASRRQGRVGTNEKLFF.

This clonotype was counted only a few times. This sequence joins TRBV6-1 and TRBJ2-1; D is unclear. Trimming took off 8 bases at V and 0 bases at J, with 14 bases between the two ends. Looked up from germline, CDR1 is MNHNS and CDR2 is SASEGT. CDR3 length: 15 residues. The CDR3 DNA reads TGTGCCAGCCGCCCCCGGGCCGCCTCCTACAATGAGCAGTTCTTC. It specifies CASRPRAASYNEQFF.

The count of this clonotype is one. This sequence joins TRBV5-1 and TRBJ2-7; D is undetermined. CDR3 length equals 13 residues. Germline CDR1 is SGHRS and CDR2 is YFSETQ. V was cut by 3 bases and J by 3 bases, with 10 bases left in between. DNA for the CDR3: TGCGCCAGCAGCTCTAGTAGAGGCTACGAGCAGTACTTC. This encodes CASSSSRGYEQYF. Looking up the rest from reference TRBV5-1 and TRBJ2-7 gives the full variable domain: KAGVTQTPRYLIKTRGQQVTLSCSPISGHRSVSWYQQTPGQGLQFLFEYFSETQRNKGNFPGRFSGRQFSNSRSEMNVSTLELGDSALYLCASSSSRGYEQYFGPGTRLTVT.

This sequence joins TRBV10-2 and TRBJ1-1; D remains ambiguous. Trimming took 0 bases from V and 2 from J, leaving 10 bases between them. The CDR3 consists of 15 residues. Germline V gene lookup returns CDR1 WSHSY and CDR2 SAAADI. The CDR3 protein is CASSESWGYNTEAFF. The DNA for the CDR3 is TGCGCCAGCAGTGAGTCGTGGGGTTATAACACTGAAGCTTTCTTT.

CDR3 protein: CASSLFVGMFANTEAFF. The DNA for the CDR3 is TGCGCCAGCAGCTTGTTCGTCGGGATGTTTGCGAACACTGAAGCTTTCTTT. The chain is built from TRBV5-1 and TRBJ1-1, with D hard to call. CDR1 is SGHRS, CDR2 YFSETQ, per germline. V shed 1 base and J shed 1 base, with 17 bases lying between them. This CDR3 is built from 17 residues.

This clonotype was seen once. V and J are TRBV29-1 and TRBJ2-5; TRBD2 matches at 7 bases. V was pared by 6 bases and J by 5 bases, with 12 bases of the junction left unmatched. There are 14 residues in the CDR3. Germline CDR1 reads SQVTM; CDR2 reads ANQGSEA. The CDR3 DNA is TGCAGCGTCATGGGGACTACTACACGGGAGACCCAGTACTTC. This encodes CSVMGTTTRETQYF. Full variable domain (rest looked up from reference TRBV29-1 and TRBJ2-5): SAVISQKPSRDICQRGTSLTIQCQVDSQVTMMFWYRQQPGQSLTLIATANQGSEATYESGFVIDKFPISRPNLTFSTLTVSNMSPEDSSIYLCSVMGTTTRETQYFGPGTRLLVL.

The chain employs TRBV28 and TRBJ2-3, with a tentative D call TRBD2 (5 bases). This CDR3 has 18 residues. The germline V gene has CDR1 MDHEN and CDR2 SYDVKM. V was pared by 8 bases and J by 3 bases, with 27 bases between. CDR3 bases: TGTGCCAGCGTTTTCTCAACCGGGGAGAGGGCCGGGACAGATACGCAGTATTTT. Translating gives CASVFSTGERAGTDTQYF.

This clonotype has more than one count but fewer than ten. The chain combines TRBV24-1 with TRBJ2-1, with 8 nucleotides matching TRBD2. From germline, CDR1 is KGHDR and CDR2 SFDVKD. V trimming: 4 bases; J trimming: 4 bases; junction bases outside the gene matches: 5. CDR3 length equals 15 residues. The CDR3 DNA sequence: TGTGCCACCAGTGAGGTGGCGGGGGGATACAATGAGCAGTTCTTC. As protein: CATSEVAGGYNEQFF.

This clonotype was observed a handful of times. The chain links TRBV10-3 to TRBJ2-1, with TRBD2 as a possible D gene (5 bases). Germline loops: CDR1 ENHRY, CDR2 SYGVKD. The CDR3 sequence is 16 residues long. With 0 bases removed from V and 9 bases from J, the gap between germline ends came to 18 bases. Here the CDR3 DNA reads TGTGCCATCAGTGAGTCGAGTAGTAGCGTTCGGGTTGAGCAGTTCTTC. Protein product: CAISESSSSVRVEQFF.

The chain is built from TRBV3-1 and TRBJ2-1; 10 bases are shared with TRBD2. CDR3 length equals 16 residues. Germline CDR1 and CDR2: LGHDT and YNNKEL (reference sequence). V shed 3 bases, J shed 5 bases, and the junction held 7 bases outside the gene matches. The CDR3 bases are TGTGCCAGCAGCCACCATAGCGGGAGGTCCGACAATGAGCAGTTCTTC. Its translation is CASSHHSGRSDNEQFF.

V and J are TRBV11-2 and TRBJ2-7; 7 bases match TRBD1. This CDR3 comprises 14 residues. V lost 4 bases and J lost 5; bases outside the gene matches: 8. Per the germline V gene, CDR1 is SGHAT and CDR2 is FQNNGV. CDR3 DNA sequence: TGTGCCAGCAGCTCCCTTTGGACAGGTCACGAGCAGTACTTC. Its protein is CASSSLWTGHEQYF. Complete variable domain (other parts from reference TRBV11-2 and TRBJ2-7): EAGVAQSPRYKIIEKRQSVAFWCNPISGHATLYWYQQILGQGPKLLIQFQNNGVVDDSQLPKDRFSAERLKGVDSTLKIQPAKLEDSAVYLCASSSLWTGHEQYFGPGTRLTVT.

The table lists this clonotype with a few counts. The J gene is TRBJ2-7, the V gene TRBV6-5; D not certain. Looked up from germline, CDR1 is MNHEY and CDR2 is SVGAGI. The CDR3 is made up of 14 amino acids. V was clipped by 4 bases and J by 2 bases, with 12 bases between them. The CDR3 coding sequence is TGTGCCAGCAGTTCTGGTACACCTCCCTACGAGCAGTACTTC. This codes for CASSSGTPPYEQYF.